A selection of T cell receptor beta chains follows, all from one sample in a study of blood T cell repertoires in COVID-19. The data were produced by immunoSEQ multiplex PCR, yet TCRdb's version contains in-frame clones alone and is incomplete. The repertoire holds 270,000 or so clones, with around nine tenths as singletons. Sequenced material: peripheral blood. The origin of the receptors is a woman in her 30s with COVID-19, enrolled during active disease. Both conserved end residues are part of each CDR3. Fields, in order: D gene, V gene, J gene, clone size, CDR3 protein, CDR3 DNA. A D gene is named only where the DNA matches it firmly. Expanded clones get a size class; other rows say once, few or many, or leave the size out.

d_gene: NA; v_gene: TRBV28; j_gene: TRBJ2-3; abundance: NA; CDR3aa: CASSWASFADTQYF; CDR3nt: TGTGCCAGCAGTTGGGCTAGCTTCGCAGATACGCAGTATTTT
d_gene: NA; v_gene: TRBV4-1; j_gene: TRBJ1-4; abundance: once; CDR3aa: CASSPRGREEKLFF; CDR3nt: TGCGCCAGCAGCCCTAGAGGCCGGGAAGAAAAACTGTTTTTT
d_gene: NA; v_gene: TRBV5-1; j_gene: TRBJ1-1; abundance: NA; CDR3aa: CASSLAPSEQLAPKYTEAFF; CDR3nt: TGCGCCAGCAGCTTGGCCCCTTCCGAACAGCTTGCTCCAAAATACACTGAAGCTTTCTTT
d_gene: NA; v_gene: TRBV19; j_gene: TRBJ2-7; abundance: NA; CDR3aa: CASSTRKKLFYEQYF; CDR3nt: TGTGCCAGTAGTACCCGAAAAAAGCTCTTCTACGAGCAGTACTTC
d_gene: NA; v_gene: TRBV25-1; j_gene: TRBJ2-7; abundance: NA; CDR3aa: CASSDTSTGAYEQYF; CDR3nt: TGTGCCAGCAGTGATACCTCGACGGGGGCCTACGAGCAGTACTTC
d_gene: TRBD1; v_gene: TRBV29-1; j_gene: TRBJ2-5; abundance: NA; CDR3aa: CSTNRGFGETQYF; CDR3nt: TGCAGCACGAACAGGGGATTTGGAGAGACCCAGTACTTC
d_gene: NA; v_gene: TRBV10-3; j_gene: TRBJ2-3; abundance: NA; CDR3aa: CAISESPGHTTSTDTQYF; CDR3nt: TGTGCCATCAGTGAGTCACCGGGACACACCACTAGCACAGATACGCAGTATTTT
d_gene: NA; v_gene: TRBV19; j_gene: TRBJ2-5; abundance: NA; CDR3aa: CASRRDSQETQYF; CDR3nt: TGTGCCAGTAGGCGGGACAGCCAAGAGACCCAGTACTTC
d_gene: TRBD1; v_gene: TRBV30; j_gene: TRBJ1-5; abundance: NA; CDR3aa: CAWSGGQRNQPQHF; CDR3nt: TGTGCCTGGAGTGGGGGACAGCGCAATCAGCCCCAGCATTTT
d_gene: TRBD1; v_gene: TRBV11-2; j_gene: TRBJ1-4; abundance: NA; CDR3aa: CASSYRTGKNRSEKLFF; CDR3nt: TGTGCCAGCAGCTACCGGACAGGGAAGAATCGAAGTGAAAAACTGTTTTTT
d_gene: NA; v_gene: TRBV15; j_gene: TRBJ1-6; abundance: NA; CDR3aa: CATSRDSNSPLHF; CDR3nt: TGTGCCACCAGCAGAGATTCAAATTCACCCCTCCACTTT
d_gene: TRBD1; v_gene: TRBV12-5; j_gene: TRBJ1-1; abundance: once; CDR3aa: CASGFLTGGYTEAFF; CDR3nt: TGTGCTAGTGGTTTTCTGACAGGGGGCTACACTGAAGCTTTCTTT
d_gene: NA; v_gene: TRBV25-1; j_gene: TRBJ1-1; abundance: NA; CDR3aa: CASSELGQPLGEAFF; CDR3nt: TGTGCCAGCAGTGAATTAGGACAGCCCCTCGGGGAAGCTTTCTTT
d_gene: TRBD1; v_gene: TRBV7-8; j_gene: TRBJ1-1; abundance: NA; CDR3aa: CASSTGQGPEAFF; CDR3nt: TGTGCCAGCAGCACCGGACAGGGCCCTGAAGCTTTCTTT
d_gene: NA; v_gene: TRBV6-1; j_gene: TRBJ1-6; abundance: NA; CDR3aa: CASSDLRNSPLHF; CDR3nt: TGTGCCAGCAGTGACCTCCGTAATTCACCCCTCCACTTT
d_gene: NA; v_gene: TRBV6-5; j_gene: TRBJ2-7; abundance: NA; CDR3aa: CASSYFDPRVGFEQYF; CDR3nt: TGTGCCAGCAGTTACTTCGATCCCAGGGTAGGCTTTGAGCAGTACTTC
d_gene: NA; v_gene: TRBV7-2; j_gene: TRBJ1-1; abundance: NA; CDR3aa: CASSSTNMDTEAFF; CDR3nt: TGTGCCAGCAGCTCGACAAACATGGACACTGAAGCTTTCTTT
d_gene: NA; v_gene: TRBV30; j_gene: TRBJ1-2; abundance: NA; CDR3aa: CAWSPRGNYGYTF; CDR3nt: TGTGCCTGGAGCCCCCGGGGAAATTATGGCTACACCTTC
d_gene: TRBD2; v_gene: TRBV3-1/TRBV3-2; j_gene: TRBJ2-7; abundance: NA; CDR3aa: CASSERLAGGRVYF; CDR3nt: TGTGCCAGCAGCGAGAGACTAGCGGGGGGGCGTGTGTACTTC
d_gene: TRBD2; v_gene: TRBV19; j_gene: TRBJ2-7; abundance: NA; CDR3aa: CASSISGERGVGEDF; CDR3nt: TGTGCCAGTAGTATCTCCGGGGAGCGGGGGGTTGGAGAAGACTTC
d_gene: NA; v_gene: TRBV2; j_gene: TRBJ1-1; abundance: NA; CDR3aa: CASIAVITNTEAFF; CDR3nt: TGTGCCAGCATCGCGGTAATCACGAACACTGAAGCTTTCTTT
d_gene: TRBD2; v_gene: TRBV18; j_gene: TRBJ2-3; abundance: NA; CDR3aa: CASSPLRGGRLDTQYF; CDR3nt: TGTGCCAGCTCACCACTGCGGGGGGGCCGATTAGATACGCAGTATTTT
d_gene: NA; v_gene: TRBV9; j_gene: TRBJ2-3; abundance: NA; CDR3aa: CASSVSGVTDTQYF; CDR3nt: TGTGCCAGCAGCGTATCAGGGGTCACAGATACGCAGTATTTT
d_gene: TRBD2; v_gene: TRBV5-6; j_gene: TRBJ2-3; abundance: NA; CDR3aa: CASSLNGGATDTQYF; CDR3nt: TGTGCCAGCAGCTTAAACGGGGGGGCGACAGATACGCAGTATTTT
d_gene: TRBD2; v_gene: TRBV19; j_gene: TRBJ2-7; abundance: NA; CDR3aa: CASRPSGGVYEQYF; CDR3nt: TGTGCCAGTAGGCCTAGCGGGGGTGTCTACGAGCAGTACTTC
d_gene: TRBD2; v_gene: TRBV7-9; j_gene: TRBJ2-5; abundance: NA; CDR3aa: CASSFGTSGGQETQYF; CDR3nt: TGTGCCAGCAGCTTCGGGACTAGCGGGGGTCAAGAGACCCAGTACTTC
d_gene: NA; v_gene: TRBV6-5; j_gene: TRBJ2-7; abundance: NA; CDR3aa: CATAGRYFNEQYF; CDR3nt: TGTGCCACGGCAGGTCGGTATTTTAACGAGCAGTACTTC
d_gene: TRBD2; v_gene: TRBV30; j_gene: TRBJ2-7; abundance: NA; CDR3aa: CAWSVKTSGVSYEQYF; CDR3nt: TGTGCCTGGAGTGTCAAGACTAGCGGGGTAAGCTACGAGCAGTACTTC
d_gene: NA; v_gene: TRBV16; j_gene: TRBJ2-7; abundance: NA; CDR3aa: CASSQLGQVNEQYF; CDR3nt: TGTGCCAGCAGCCAATTAGGCCAGGTCAACGAGCAGTACTTC
d_gene: NA; v_gene: TRBV6-1; j_gene: TRBJ2-1; abundance: few; CDR3aa: CASSGGGGAVFSYNEQFF; CDR3nt: TGTGCCAGCAGTGGAGGTGGGGGGGCCGTTTTCTCCTACAATGAGCAGTTCTTC
d_gene: NA; v_gene: TRBV7-2; j_gene: TRBJ1-1; abundance: NA; CDR3aa: CASSFVLEAFF; CDR3nt: TGTGCCAGCAGCTTCGTACTTGAAGCTTTCTTT
d_gene: NA; v_gene: TRBV19; j_gene: TRBJ1-1; abundance: NA; CDR3aa: CASSIDGTEAFF; CDR3nt: TGTGCCAGTAGTATTGACGGGACTGAAGCTTTCTTT
d_gene: NA; v_gene: TRBV2; j_gene: TRBJ1-1; abundance: NA; CDR3aa: CATLTDMNTEAFF; CDR3nt: TGTGCCACCTTGACAGACATGAACACTGAAGCTTTCTTT
d_gene: TRBD2; v_gene: TRBV2; j_gene: TRBJ2-1; abundance: many; CDR3aa: CASSPGLALYEQFF; CDR3nt: TGTGCCAGCTCCCCGGGACTAGCTCTTTATGAGCAGTTCTTC
d_gene: NA; v_gene: TRBV5-6; j_gene: TRBJ2-3; abundance: NA; CDR3aa: CASSPWTETDTQYF; CDR3nt: TGTGCCAGCAGCCCATGGACAGAGACAGATACGCAGTATTTT
d_gene: NA; v_gene: TRBV2; j_gene: TRBJ1-6; abundance: once; CDR3aa: CASSETLHSGTRNSPLHF; CDR3nt: TGTGCCAGCAGTGAAACGCTCCACTCCGGGACAAGAAATTCACCCCTCCACTTT
d_gene: TRBD1; v_gene: TRBV14; j_gene: TRBJ1-2; abundance: NA; CDR3aa: CASSQIGQGAGGYTF; CDR3nt: TGTGCCAGCAGCCAAATTGGGCAGGGGGCCGGCGGCTACACCTTC
d_gene: NA; v_gene: TRBV11-3; j_gene: TRBJ1-1; abundance: NA; CDR3aa: CASSPTYTGAMNTEAFF; CDR3nt: TGTGCCAGCAGCCCGACTTATACTGGGGCGATGAACACTGAAGCTTTCTTT
d_gene: NA; v_gene: TRBV6-6; j_gene: TRBJ2-7; abundance: NA; CDR3aa: CASSYSSWEQYF; CDR3nt: TGTGCCAGCAGTTACTCTAGTTGGGAGCAGTACTTC
d_gene: NA; v_gene: TRBV7-2; j_gene: TRBJ1-5; abundance: once; CDR3aa: CASSLGPDYNQPQHF; CDR3nt: TGTGCCAGCAGCTTAGGCCCCGACTACAATCAGCCCCAGCATTTT
d_gene: NA; v_gene: TRBV5-8; j_gene: TRBJ2-1; abundance: NA; CDR3aa: CASSLLAGGNEQFF; CDR3nt: TGTGCCAGCAGCTTGCTTGCAGGGGGGAATGAGCAGTTCTTC
d_gene: TRBD1; v_gene: TRBV6-5; j_gene: TRBJ1-2; abundance: NA; CDR3aa: CASSSSPTGVGGYTF; CDR3nt: TGTGCCAGCAGTTCCTCCCCAACAGGGGTGGGTGGCTACACCTTC
d_gene: NA; v_gene: TRBV4-1; j_gene: TRBJ1-3; abundance: NA; CDR3aa: CASSTTTGSSGNTIYF; CDR3nt: TGCGCCAGCAGCACCACTACAGGGTCCTCTGGAAACACCATATATTTT
d_gene: NA; v_gene: TRBV11-2; j_gene: TRBJ2-5; abundance: NA; CDR3aa: CASSLAYSETQYF; CDR3nt: TGTGCCAGCAGCTTAGCCTATAGCGAGACCCAGTACTTC
d_gene: NA; v_gene: TRBV25-1; j_gene: TRBJ1-6; abundance: once; CDR3aa: CASSPGGLLGGSPLHF; CDR3nt: TGTGCCAGCAGTCCCGGTGGGCTCCTCGGGGGTTCACCCCTCCACTTT